The present entry profiles one TCR beta chain with its context. Antigen specificity is unknown. The germline gives CDR1 WNHNN, CDR2 SYGVQD (reference sequence). The CDR3 spans 16 residues. Trimming left V 0 bases short and J 3 bases short, with 11 bases between. The data derive from a study of shared clonotypes between healthy human individuals. Overall study context: Two female and three male donors aged 18 to 49 were enrolled.

CD45RO-negative, CCR7-positively selected cells formed the naive CD8 fraction, excluding terminally differentiated effector memory CD45RA+ cells. Produced via immunoSEQ multiplex PCR; TCRdb's table is partial and in-frame only. Of around 2,100,000 clones listed, roughly 95% are singletons. Study results and limitations: All-four-donor shared clonotypes had higher generation probabilities than non-shared clonotypes did. Rarefaction curves obtained for sorted subsets showed sequencing incomplete despite large depth. Donor scarcity curtailed the genetic and exposure-history diversity represented herein.

The sample consisted of naive CD8+ T cells sorted from blood. The receptor was derived from a young man in good health. J is TRBJ2-2 and V is TRBV10-1; D remains unclear. CDR3 coding DNA: TGCGCCAGCAGTGAGTCCAGGACCTCTTACACCGGGGAGCTGTTTTTT. Its translation is CASSESRTSYTGELFF.